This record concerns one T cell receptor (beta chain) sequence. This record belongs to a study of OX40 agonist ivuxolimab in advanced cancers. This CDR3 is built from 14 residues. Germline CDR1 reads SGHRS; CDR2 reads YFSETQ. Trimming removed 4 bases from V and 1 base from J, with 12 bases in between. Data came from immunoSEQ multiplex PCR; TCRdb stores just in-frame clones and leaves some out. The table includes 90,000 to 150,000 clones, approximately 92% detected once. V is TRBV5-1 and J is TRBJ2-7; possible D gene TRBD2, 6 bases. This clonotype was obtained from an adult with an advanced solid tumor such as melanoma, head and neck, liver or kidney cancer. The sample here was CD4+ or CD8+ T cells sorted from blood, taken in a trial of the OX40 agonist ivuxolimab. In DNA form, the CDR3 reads TGCGCCAGCAGCCGGGAGTGGGGGTCCTACGAGCAGTACTTC. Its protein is CASSREWGSYEQYF.